One and the same sample provided the 8 T cell receptor beta chains below, sequenced in a study of cytomegalovirus exposure and HLA in healthy donors. It was with 60 Vbeta and 13 Jbeta primers that the PCR ran. Only in-frame clones appear in the TCRdb table, and some are missing; sequencing was by immunoSEQ multiplex PCR. The sample includes around 180,000 clones, under 80% seen only once; the top ten take about 13%. Sequencing input: PBMCs. All receptors derive from a woman in her forties or fifties in good health and CMV-seropositive.

This chain connects TRBV5-1 to TRBJ2-1; 14 bases map to TRBD2. J gave up 5 bases and V 4 bases, and 11 bases lay outside the gene matches. The CDR3 is 18 amino acids. Germline V CDR1 and CDR2: SGHRS, YFSETQ. The CDR3 loop reads CASSPGLAGAAFNNEQFF. The CDR3 region has the DNA TGCGCCAGCAGCCCGGGACTAGCGGGGGCGGCTTTCAACAATGAGCAGTTCTTC.

The CDR3 here is CASRVDREYSPLHF. CDR3 DNA: TGTGCCAGCAGGGTAGACAGGGAGTATTCACCCCTCCACTTT. The rearrangement joins TRBV6-5 to TRBJ1-6; TRBD1 matches at 7 bases. This CDR3 contains 14 residues. Trimming removed 6 bases from V and 8 bases from J; junction bases left unmatched: 7. CDR1 is MNHEY, CDR2 SVGAGI, per germline.

This clone was seen a single time. The chain combines TRBV5-1 with TRBJ1-2, with 7 bases aligning to TRBD1. This CDR3 is 12 amino acids long. Germline V lookup: CDR1 SGHRS, CDR2 YFSETQ. J lost 8 bases, V lost 3 bases, and 4 bases had no gene match. The CDR3 DNA is TGCGCCAGCAGCTCGGACAGGAGGGGCTACACCTTC. It yields the protein CASSSDRRGYTF.

This clone has just one count. This chain uses TRBV19 with TRBJ1-5; TRBD1 matches at 7 bases. Trimming cost V 5 bases and J 3 bases; bases outside gene matches: 4. The germline V gene has CDR1 LNHDA and CDR2 SQIVND (reference sequence). The CDR3 covers 14 residues. CDR3: CASSVTGFNQPQHF. Here the CDR3 DNA reads TGTGCCAGTAGTGTGACAGGGTTCAATCAGCCCCAGCATTTT.

This clone was seen once. J is TRBJ2-7 and V is TRBV5-5; TRBD2 matches 9 bases. V was pared by 4 bases and J by 2 bases, with 7 bases of the junction left unmatched. Germline V gene lookup returns CDR1 SGHKS and CDR2 YYEKEE (reference sequence). The CDR3 is made up of 15 amino acids. CDR3 nucleotide sequence: TGTGCCAGCAGCCGTCCTAGCGGGGTTGCCTACGAGCAGTACTTC. Its translation: CASSRPSGVAYEQYF.

V is TRBV6-1 and J is TRBJ2-2; the D is unclear. The V and J ends lost 7 bases and 5 bases respectively, with 8 bases between them. The CDR3 spans 12 residues. Germline values: CDR1 MNHNS, CDR2 SASEGT. The CDR3 nucleotides are TGTGCCAGCATTGCGACTACCGGGGAGCTGTTTTTT. This sequence encodes CASIATTGELFF.

This clone appeared a few times. The J gene is TRBJ1-5, the V gene TRBV6-1; D unresolved. The CDR3 is made up of 14 amino acids. The germline CDR1 and CDR2 sequences are MNHNS and SASEGT. Trimming pared 10 bases from V and 0 bases from J, leaving 13 bases between. In nucleotides, the CDR3 is TGTGCCACCACAGTAGACTATAGCAATCAGCCCCAGCATTTT. Translation gives CATTVDYSNQPQHF.

J is TRBJ1-1 and V is TRBV6-5, with 7 nucleotides matching TRBD1. The CDR3 runs 12 residues. The ends lost 7 bases at V and 7 bases at J; junction bases unmatched: 6. Looked up from germline, CDR1 is MNHEY and CDR2 is SVGAGI. The chain's CDR3 is CASTVRTGEAFF. CDR3 bases: TGTGCCAGCACAGTGAGGACAGGTGAAGCTTTCTTT.